The 12 T cell receptor beta chains given below trace back to one sample, sequenced in a study of Graves' ophthalmopathy and Graves' hyperthyroidism. Scientists amplified the TCR beta CDR3 regions from RNA transcripts. HTBI-primed RT-PCR formed the first round, and a multiplex PCR formed the second. A single record per CDR3 protein comes from TCRdb applying MiXCR to the multiplex PCR reads. Seen here are 200,000 to 250,000 distinct CDR3 sequences, 20% to 25% observed once, and the top ten hold roughly 39%. The material sequenced was peripheral blood. The receptors were sampled from a woman in her forties or fifties with Graves' ophthalmopathy.

This clonotype showed up just a few times. This chain links TRBV4-1 with TRBJ1-5; D ambiguous. Germline CDR1 and CDR2: MGHRA and YSYEKL. The CDR3 totals 15 residues. The ends were cut back, 0 bases at V and 0 bases at J, with 6 bases in the middle. The DNA for the CDR3 is TGCGCCAGCAGCCAAGACCGGTATAGCAATCAGCCCCAGCATTTT. Residues: CASSQDRYSNQPQHF.

This clonotype has at least ten counts. The rearrangement joins TRBV19 to TRBJ1-5; possibly TRBD1 for D (5 bases). The CDR3 contains 14 residues. Trimming removed 3 bases from V and 3 bases from J, with 9 bases in between. CDR1 is LNHDA and CDR2 is SQIVND in the germline V gene (reference sequence). CDR3 sequence reads: CASSIRGNNQPQHF. CDR3 sequence (DNA): TGTGCCAGTAGTATTAGGGGAAACAATCAGCCCCAGCATTTT.

This clonotype was seen ten or more times. The chain couples TRBV15 to TRBJ2-5; 14 bases map to TRBD2. Trimming removed 5 bases from V and 5 bases from J; junction bases left unmatched: 4. The CDR3 has 15 residues. The germline V gene encodes CDR1 LNHNV and CDR2 YYDKDF (reference sequence). This CDR3 reads CATSPGLAGAETQYF. The CDR3 DNA reads as TGTGCCACCAGCCCGGGACTAGCGGGAGCTGAGACCCAGTACTTC. Together with reference TRBV15 and TRBJ2-5, the CDR3 gives the full variable domain: DAMVIQNPRYQVTQFGKPVTLSCSQTLNHNVMYWYQQKSSQAPKLLFHYYDKDFNNEADTPDNFQSRRPNTSFCFLDIRSPGLGDTAMYLCATSPGLAGAETQYFGPGTRLLVL.

This clonotype was observed at least ten times. The chain couples TRBV29-1 to TRBJ2-4, with 14 bases identical to TRBD2. This CDR3 is 19 amino acids long. Germline V gene sequence: CDR1 SQVTM, CDR2 ANQGSEA. J lost 0 bases, V lost 2 bases, and 9 bases had no gene match. In DNA form, the CDR3 reads TGCAGCGTTGAACCGGGACTAGCGGGGGATACACTAGCCAAAAACATTCAGTACTTC. It codes for CSVEPGLAGDTLAKNIQYF.

This clonotype was seen repeatedly, ten times or more. V and J are TRBV10-3 and TRBJ1-1; D not resolved. V gave up 7 bases and J gave up 2 bases, with 23 bases separating them. Germline lookup yields CDR1 ENHRY and CDR2 SYGVKD. This CDR3 region has 17 residues. CDR3 DNA: TGTGCCATCACCCCCTCCTCCCGGGCCACAGTTAACACTGAAGCTTTCTTT. It encodes CAITPSSRATVNTEAFF.

This clonotype has ten or more counts. The chain joins TRBV19 to TRBJ2-7, with a weak D call TRBD1 (5 bases). Germline CDR1 LNHDA, CDR2 SQIVND (reference sequence). Between the trimmed V and J ends, which lost 4 bases and 3 bases, there was a span of 10 bases. This CDR3 has 13 amino acids. The CDR3 loop is CASSRNRNYEQYF. The CDR3 bases are TGTGCCAGTAGTAGAAACAGGAACTACGAGCAGTACTTC.

This sequence joins TRBV5-1 and TRBJ1-1; D is uncertain. With 5 bases removed from V and 3 bases from J, the gap between germline ends came to 11 bases. Germline values: CDR1 SGHRS, CDR2 YFSETQ. The CDR3 spans 13 residues. The CDR3 DNA reads TGCGCCAGCAGTCAGGCGGATGACACTGAAGCTTTCTTT. Its translation is CASSQADDTEAFF.

This clonotype was observed at least ten times. The V gene is TRBV27, the J gene TRBJ2-7; D remains unclear. The germline V gene encodes CDR1 MNHEY and CDR2 SMNVEV (reference sequence). V lost 6 bases and J 5 bases, leaving 11 bases between the germline ends. The CDR3 runs 12 residues. DNA of the CDR3: TGTGCCAGCAGCGGGCTAGACCACGAGCAGTACTTC. Its translation is CASSGLDHEQYF.

This sequence joins TRBV18 and TRBJ2-3; D is unclear. V was shortened by 4 bases and J by 1 base, with 12 bases between the two germline ends. Looked up from germline, CDR1 is KGHSH and CDR2 is LQKENI. The CDR3 totals 15 residues. The CDR3 region has the DNA TGTGCCAGCTCACGAGCAGGAGTGGGCACAGATACGCAGTATTTT. It yields the protein CASSRAGVGTDTQYF.

This clonotype occurred many times. The chain carries TRBV15 and TRBJ2-4; 8 nucleotides agree with TRBD2. CDR1 LNHNV and CDR2 YYDKDF come from the germline V gene (reference sequence). V dropped 5 bases and J dropped 7; count of bases not matched to a gene: 10. CDR3 size: 15 residues. CDR3 protein: CATSLRGGVGNIQYF. The CDR3 coding sequence is TGTGCCACCAGCCTCCGGGGGGGCGTGGGGAACATTCAGTACTTC.

There are many counts of this clonotype. V gene TRBV27 combines with J gene TRBJ1-1, with D maybe TRBD1 (5 bases). Per germline, CDR1 MNHEY and CDR2 SMNVEV (reference sequence). The ends were cut back, 4 bases at V and 4 bases at J, with 22 bases in the middle. The CDR3 is made up of 17 amino acids. In nucleotides, the CDR3 is TGTGCCAGCAGTTCCGCTGGGGCCAGAAACCCCAGCACTGAAGCTTTCTTT. Protein: CASSSAGARNPSTEAFF.

This clonotype was seen ten or more times. CDR3 protein: CACSRAGRGVTQYF. DNA for the CDR3: TGTGCCTGCTCGAGGGCAGGCCGTGGGGTGACCCAGTACTTC. This chain joins TRBV30 and TRBJ2-5; a possible D gene is TRBD2 (5 bases). Germline V gene data show CDR1 as GTSNPN and CDR2 as SVGIG (reference sequence). Trimming took off 6 bases at V and 7 bases at J, with 21 bases between the two ends. This CDR3 region has 14 residues.